Presented here are 22 T cell receptor beta chains from one specimen sequenced in a study of regulatory T cells in long-lasting Graves disease. As for time point: newly diagnosed GD, antithyroid drugs for less than 3 months. The TCR library used RNA extracted from PBMCs. Building of the TCR beta libraries involved iRepertoire HTBI primers and Arm-PCR of CDR3 regions. Using its own MiXCR run on the multiplex PCR reads, TCRdb lists one record per CDR3 protein. The sample carries under 800,000 distinct CDR3 sequences, 15% to 20% recorded once. These sequences were also reported in another study, on T cells in Graves' hyperthyroidism and ophthalmopathy.

Sample: peripheral blood mononuclear cells (PBMCs), taken at new diagnosis, from a patient treated with antithyroid drugs. These receptors were obtained from a woman aged 25 to 45 with Graves disease.

This clonotype was observed a few times. As DNA, the CDR3 is TGTGCCAGCAGTTACACCGGGTCTGGGGCCAACGTCCTGACTTTC. Translated: CASSYTGSGANVLTF. The V call is TRBV6-5, the J call TRBJ2-6; no clear D. The CDR3 has 15 amino acids. The ends were cut back, 2 bases at V and 1 base at J, with 6 bases in the middle. Germline V gene lookup returns CDR1 MNHEY and CDR2 SVGAGI.

The chain carries TRBV5-4 and TRBJ1-2; D is perhaps TRBD1 (5 bases). Germline V gene sequence: CDR1 SGHNT, CDR2 YYREEE (reference sequence). The V end lost 4 bases, the J end lost 7 bases, and 11 bases lay between the germline ends. The CDR3 is made up of 12 amino acids. CDR3 nucleotide sequence: TGTGCCAGCAGCGGGGCCATAGCTGGCTACACCTTC. Translation: CASSGAIAGYTF. The entire variable domain, with the rest obtained from reference TRBV5-4 and TRBJ1-2, is as follows: ETGVTQSPTHLIKTRGQQVTLRCSSQSGHNTVSWYQQALGQGPQFIFQYYREEENGRGNFPPRFSGLQFPNYSSELNVNALELDDSALYLCASSGAIAGYTFGSGTRLTVV.

Ten or more counts support this clonotype. J is TRBJ2-1 and V is TRBV28; 10 bases map to TRBD1. The CDR3 is 14 amino acids. V shed 2 bases, J shed 8 bases, and the junction held 3 bases outside the gene matches. CDR1 is MDHEN and CDR2 is SYDVKM in the germline V gene. CDR3 in amino acids: CASSLSGTGDEQFF. The CDR3 DNA reads TGTGCCAGCAGTTTAAGTGGGACAGGGGATGAGCAGTTCTTC.

The chain has TRBV20-1 and TRBJ2-7, with D possibly TRBD2 on 6 matching bases. Germline V gene sequence: CDR1 DFQATT, CDR2 SNEGSKA (reference sequence). CDR3 length: 16 amino acids. Trimming shortened V by 4 bases and J by 7 bases, and 26 bases separated the two germline ends. In DNA form, the CDR3 reads TGCAGTGCTATTACACGAGTCCTGGCGGGGCTGGGAGAGCAGTACTTC. Encoded protein: CSAITRVLAGLGEQYF.

This clonotype was detected ten times or more. The chain links TRBV5-1 to TRBJ2-7; the D gene could be TRBD1 or TRBD2 (5 bases each). The CDR3 is 17 residues long. V lost 0 bases and J 1 base, leaving 17 bases between the germline ends. Looked up from germline, CDR1 is SGHRS and CDR2 is YFSETQ. Here the CDR3 reads CASSLGPPGTASYEQYF. DNA of the CDR3: TGCGCCAGCAGCTTGGGACCCCCAGGGACCGCTTCCTACGAGCAGTACTTC.

The V and J genes are TRBV5-1 and TRBJ2-3, with TRBD2 as a possible D gene (6 bases). V lost 2 bases, J lost 0 bases, and 22 bases lay in between. The CDR3 extends over 19 amino acids. In germline, CDR1 is SGHRS, CDR2 YFSETQ. The CDR3 DNA reads TGCGCCAGCAGCTTTGGCCTAACCGTACCCGGGACTAGCACAGATACGCAGTATTTT. Protein sequence: CASSFGLTVPGTSTDTQYF.

This rearrangement joins TRBV24-1 to TRBJ2-3; the match to TRBD1 covers 7 bases. V shed 5 bases and J 2 bases; nucleotides not matched to a gene: 3. The CDR3 spans 14 residues. CDR1 and CDR2 (germline): KGHDR, SFDVKD. The CDR3 loop reads CATSGGGITDTQYF. DNA for the CDR3: TGTGCCACCAGTGGAGGGGGCATCACAGATACGCAGTATTTT.

The chain combines TRBV2 with TRBJ1-5; 12 bases agree with TRBD1. Germline lookup yields CDR1 SNHLY and CDR2 FYNNEI. The CDR3 sequence is 16 residues long. The J segment lost 2 bases and the V segment lost 8 bases, leaving 7 bases of the junction unmatched. This chain's CDR3 is CASEGTGGAGNQPQHF. The CDR3 nucleotides are TGTGCCAGCGAGGGGACAGGGGGCGCGGGCAATCAGCCCCAGCATTTT. Together with reference TRBV2 and TRBJ1-5, the CDR3 gives the full variable domain: EPEVTQTPSHQVTQMGQEVILRCVPISNHLYFYWYRQILGQKVEFLVSFYNNEISEKSEIFDDQFSVERPDGSNFTLKIRSTKLEDSAMYFCASEGTGGAGNQPQHFGDGTRLSIL.

This clonotype was observed at least ten times. The gene calls are TRBV6-1 and TRBJ1-3, with a weak D call TRBD1 (6 bases). V dropped 3 bases and J dropped 0 bases, with 15 bases sitting between them. The CDR3 is 17 amino acids. Germline CDR1 and CDR2: MNHNS and SASEGT. The CDR3 loop reads CASSEGGWSSSGNTIYF. In nucleotides, the CDR3 is TGTGCCAGCAGTGAGGGGGGCTGGTCCTCCTCTGGAAACACCATATATTTT.

This clonotype was counted ten times or more. This chain joins TRBV20-1 and TRBJ1-2; 8 bases align to TRBD1. CDR3 size: 15 residues. Germline V gives CDR1 DFQATT, CDR2 SNEGSKA (reference sequence). V was pared by 5 bases and J by 8 bases, with 16 bases of the junction left unmatched. The CDR3 nucleotides read TGCAGTGCTTCCCCAGGGGGCGCTCCATTTTTAGGCTACACCTTC. It yields the protein CSASPGGAPFLGYTF.

Remarks on this clonotype: A much larger clone is a single base away; this may be a read error. The J gene is TRBJ2-7, the V gene TRBV5-1; D is unclear. Germline CDR1 SGHRS, CDR2 YFSETQ. The CDR3 covers 13 residues. The CDR3 spells CTSSPSRVYEQYF. CDR3 nucleotide sequence: TGTACCAGCAGCCCTTCTCGGGTCTACGAGCAGTACTTC.

The rearrangement joins TRBV6-2 or TRBV6-3 to TRBJ1-6; D gene uncertain. With 2 bases removed from V and 9 bases from J, the gap between germline ends came to 11 bases. This CDR3 is 14 amino acids long. The germline CDR1 and CDR2 sequences are MNHEY and SVGEGT. Written as DNA, the CDR3 is TGTGCCAGCAGTTACGGTAGTTCGGGTTCACCCCTCCACTTT. Encoded protein: CASSYGSSGSPLHF.

The chain recombines TRBV5-1 with TRBJ2-5; 9 bases align to TRBD1. Per germline, CDR1 SGHRS and CDR2 YFSETQ. The CDR3 contains 17 residues. The J segment lost 5 bases and the V segment lost 4 bases, leaving 15 bases of the junction unmatched. The CDR3 protein is CASSGGQGTVRTETQYF. CDR3 sequence (DNA): TGCGCCAGCAGCGGGGGACAGGGAACAGTACGGACTGAGACCCAGTACTTC.

This clonotype was observed many times. The rearrangement links TRBV28 to TRBJ1-2; D is perhaps TRBD1 (5 bases). Per germline, CDR1 MDHEN and CDR2 SYDVKM. The CDR3 consists of 16 residues. Between the trimmed V and J ends, which lost 1 base and 4 bases, there was a span of 16 bases. In DNA, the CDR3 is TGTGCCAGCAGTTTATCCGATAAGACGAGGGGCTATGGCTACACCTTC. Protein: CASSLSDKTRGYGYTF.

This clonotype has only a few counts. This CDR3 reads CASSIRPGTGKYNEQFF. CDR3 sequence (DNA): TGTGCCAGTAGTATAAGACCCGGGACAGGGAAGTACAATGAGCAGTTCTTC. The V call is TRBV19, the J call TRBJ2-1, with 9 positions matching TRBD1. The CDR3 runs 17 residues. J gave up 4 bases and V 2 bases, and 9 bases lay outside the gene matches. Germline CDR1 and CDR2: LNHDA and SQIVND (reference sequence).

Comment on this clonotype: The CDR3 does not close with the conserved phenylalanine or tryptophan, likely indicating a read error. The chain recombines TRBV12-3 or TRBV12-4 with TRBJ2-3; D gene uncertain. This CDR3 is built from 11 residues. Trimming shortened V by 0 bases and J by 6 bases, and 1 base separated the two germline ends. The chain's CDR3 is CASSLADTQYS. Here the CDR3 DNA reads TGTGCCAGCAGTTTAGCGGATACGCAGTATTCT.

This clonotype came up many times. CDR3 amino acids: CASSGRGTQYF. DNA of the CDR3: TGTGCCAGCAGCGGGAGGGGGACCCAGTACTTC. This chain joins TRBV12-3 or TRBV12-4 and TRBJ2-5; the match to TRBD2 covers 8 bases. The CDR3 sequence is 11 residues long. The J segment lost 7 bases and the V segment lost 6 bases, leaving 1 base of the junction unmatched.

This clonotype was seen repeatedly, ten times or more. The CDR3 region is CASQGPSFPYTF. DNA for the CDR3: TGTGCCAGCCAGGGGCCTTCCTTCCCATACACCTTC. This chain joins TRBV28 and TRBJ1-2; possibly TRBD1 for D (6 bases). Trimming cost V 8 bases and J 11 bases, with 18 bases left between them. The CDR3 length is 12 residues. Germline CDR1 reads MDHEN; CDR2 reads SYDVKM.

In this sample, this clonotype turned up many times. The chain couples TRBV5-1 to TRBJ1-4; no firm D call. This CDR3 spans 15 amino acids. V lost 0 bases and J lost 3, with 9 bases in between. Germline V gives CDR1 SGHRS, CDR2 YFSETQ. The CDR3 DNA is TGCGCCAGCAGCTTGGCCGAACCGGCTAATGAAAAACTGTTTTTT. As protein: CASSLAEPANEKLFF.

With respect to this clonotype: A much larger clone sits a single nucleotide away, making a read error possible. The chain employs TRBV6-2 or TRBV6-3 and TRBJ1-4; no firm D call. The CDR3 runs 15 residues. V dropped 2 bases and J dropped 4 bases, with 11 bases sitting between them. Germline V gene sequence: CDR1 MNHEY, CDR2 SVGEGT. DNA of the CDR3: TGTGCCAGCAGTTACGACGCACAGAGTAATGAAAAACTGTTTTTT. Residues: CASSYDAQSNEKLFF.

The chain carries TRBV4-1 and TRBJ2-2; 7 bases are shared with TRBD1. V was clipped by 6 bases and J by 5 bases; unmatched bases: 6. CDR1 and CDR2 from the germline V gene are MGHRA and YSYEKL. This CDR3 region has 14 residues. Here the CDR3 reads CASRPGTETGELFF. The CDR3 nucleotides are TGCGCCAGCAGGCCCGGGACAGAAACCGGGGAGCTGTTTTTT.

J is TRBJ1-5 and V is TRBV19; D is perhaps TRBD1 (5 bases). This CDR3 is built from 15 residues. V gave up 5 bases and J gave up 2 bases, with 13 bases separating them. Looked up from germline, CDR1 is LNHDA and CDR2 is SQIVND (reference sequence). CDR3 sequence: CASSGASTGNQPQHF. CDR3 bases: TGTGCCAGTAGTGGGGCCTCGACGGGCAATCAGCCCCAGCATTTT.